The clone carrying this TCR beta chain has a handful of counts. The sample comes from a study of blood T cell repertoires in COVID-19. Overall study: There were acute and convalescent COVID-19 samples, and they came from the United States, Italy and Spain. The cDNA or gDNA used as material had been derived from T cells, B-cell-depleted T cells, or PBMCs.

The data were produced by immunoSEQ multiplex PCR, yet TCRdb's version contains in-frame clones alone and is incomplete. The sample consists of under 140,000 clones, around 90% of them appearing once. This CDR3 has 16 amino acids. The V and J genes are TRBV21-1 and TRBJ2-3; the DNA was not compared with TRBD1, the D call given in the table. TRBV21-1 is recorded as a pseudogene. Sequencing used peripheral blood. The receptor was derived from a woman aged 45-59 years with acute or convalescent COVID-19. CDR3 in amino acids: CASSKFCQGHTDTQYF. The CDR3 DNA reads TGTGCCAGCAGCAAATTCTGCCAGGGGCACACAGATACGCAGTATTTT.